These 13 T cell receptor beta chains came from one sample sequenced in a study of T cells in Graves' hyperthyroidism and ophthalmopathy. TCR beta CDR3 regions were amplified from RNA. TCR CDR3 underwent first-round RT-PCR with the HTBI primer set. One entry per CDR3 protein results from TCRdb running MiXCR on the multiplex PCR reads. Of fewer than 450,000 distinct CDR3 sequences listed, roughly 15% are singletons. The sample taken for sequencing was blood. Receptors originate from a woman between 55 and 75 years old with Graves' ophthalmopathy.

This clonotype has just a few counts. The rearrangement joins TRBV30 to TRBJ1-4, with D unclear. Germline V gene data show CDR1 as GTSNPN and CDR2 as SVGIG (reference sequence). The V and J ends lost 1 base and 2 bases respectively, with 8 bases between them. There are 14 residues in the CDR3. CDR3 nucleotide sequence: TGTGCCTGGAGTGGACTCAGGACTAATGAAAAACTGTTTTTT. It translates to CAWSGLRTNEKLFF.

Many counts were recorded for this clonotype. The chain joins TRBV6-1 to TRBJ2-7; D not certain. The ends were cut back, 7 bases at V and 2 bases at J, with 15 bases in the middle. Per the germline V gene, CDR1 is MNHNS and CDR2 is SASEGT. The CDR3 sequence is 14 residues long. The CDR3 DNA sequence: TGTGCCAGCATCGCAATAGCCGGACCCTACGAGCAGTACTTC. This sequence encodes CASIAIAGPYEQYF.

The chain couples TRBV19 to TRBJ2-1; maybe TRBD1 (6 bases). The CDR3 totals 14 residues. V gave up 3 bases and J gave up 6 bases, with 12 bases separating them. CDR1 LNHDA and CDR2 SQIVND come from the germline V gene (reference sequence). The CDR3: CASSIPGAVNEQFF. CDR3 bases: TGTGCCAGTAGTATCCCAGGGGCGGTCAATGAGCAGTTCTTC.

The genes are TRBV20-1 and TRBJ2-1; D not resolved. There are 10 residues in the CDR3. Trimming cost V 6 bases and J 8 bases, with 8 bases left between them. The germline gives CDR1 DFQATT, CDR2 SNEGSKA (reference sequence). CDR3 residues: CSATSYEQFF. DNA for the CDR3: TGCAGTGCCACAAGCTATGAGCAGTTCTTC.

Ten or more counts support this clonotype. The V gene is TRBV6-1, the J gene TRBJ2-5; no firm D call. Germline assignment: CDR1 MNHNS and CDR2 SASEGT. Trimming removed 8 bases from V and 4 bases from J, with 14 bases in between. The CDR3 has 13 residues. CDR3 region: CASDGSTRETQYF. CDR3 DNA: TGTGCCAGCGATGGCTCTACAAGAGAGACCCAGTACTTC.

The chain couples TRBV2 to TRBJ2-2; TRBD1 might be the D (7 bases). The V end lost 6 bases, the J end lost 4 bases, and 18 bases lay between the germline ends. The CDR3 extends over 16 amino acids. Germline CDR1 reads SNHLY; CDR2 reads FYNNEI. The CDR3, as DNA: TGTGCCAGCAGGGGGGGTAGGGGGCTGGGCACCGGGGAGCTGTTTTTT. It encodes CASRGGRGLGTGELFF.

This clonotype has just a few counts. The chain links TRBV6-1 to TRBJ2-2; no clear D gene. Germline lookup yields CDR1 MNHNS and CDR2 SASEGT. Trimming took off 1 base at V and 2 bases at J, with 5 bases between the two ends. This CDR3 is 14 amino acids long. The CDR3 DNA reads TGTGCCAGCAGTGAAGGGCCAAACACCGGGGAGCTGTTTTTT. Translation gives CASSEGPNTGELFF.

This clonotype was detected a few times. Here the CDR3 DNA reads TGCGCCAGCAGCCCGATAGGCTCTGGAAACACCATATATTTT. The encoded protein is CASSPIGSGNTIYF. This chain joins TRBV5-1 and TRBJ1-3; D gene ambiguous. The CDR3 consists of 14 residues. V dropped 4 bases and J dropped 0 bases, with 8 bases sitting between them. The germline gives CDR1 SGHRS, CDR2 YFSETQ.

In this sample, this clonotype turned up a few times. The chain has TRBV9 and TRBJ2-1; D is perhaps TRBD2 (6 bases). This CDR3 spans 13 amino acids. V dropped 4 bases and J dropped 7 bases, with 12 bases sitting between them. Germline V gene sequence: CDR1 SGDLS, CDR2 YYNGEE. This CDR3 reads CASSFPGRNEQFF. The CDR3 DNA follows: TGTGCCAGCAGCTTCCCAGGGAGGAATGAGCAGTTCTTC.

This clonotype was counted at least ten times. The rearrangement joins TRBV30 to TRBJ2-1, with D perhaps matching TRBD1 (6 bases). This CDR3 spans 15 amino acids. With 2 bases removed from V and 4 bases from J, the gap between germline ends came to 15 bases. The germline V gene encodes CDR1 GTSNPN and CDR2 SVGIG (reference sequence). CDR3 sequence: CAWSFQGNAYNEQFF. CDR3 in DNA: TGTGCCTGGAGTTTTCAGGGGAACGCATACAATGAGCAGTTCTTC.

As regards this clonotype: A much bigger clone sits one base away, suggesting this may be a read error. The chain is built from TRBV28 and TRBJ2-7; the match to TRBD1 covers 7 bases. The germline V gene has CDR1 MDHEN and CDR2 SYDVKM. The length of the CDR3 is 13 residues. The V segment lost 6 bases and the J segment 4 bases; nucleotides outside the gene matches: 6. CDR3 bases: TGTGCCAGCAGCCGGGACAGCCTATACGAGCAGTACTTC. Protein product: CASSRDSLYEQYF.

This clonotype was found many times. CDR3 DNA sequence: TGTGCCAGCAGCCGTCCGTTAGGCAATGAGCAGTTCTTC. It encodes CASSRPLGNEQFF. This rearrangement joins TRBV7-9 to TRBJ2-1; D gene uncertain. The germline CDR1 and CDR2 sequences are SEHNR and FQNEAQ (reference sequence). Trimming stripped 5 bases from V and 6 bases from J, with 11 bases between. This CDR3 spans 13 amino acids.

This clonotype was seen more than once but under ten times. The J gene is TRBJ2-1, the V gene TRBV9; 7 bases map to TRBD2. Per germline, CDR1 SGDLS and CDR2 YYNGEE. The CDR3 totals 11 residues. After removal of 7 bases from V and 8 bases from J, the junction contained 3 bases not matched to a gene. The CDR3 reads CASDRGDEQFF. DNA for the CDR3: TGTGCCAGCGACCGGGGGGATGAGCAGTTCTTC.